Following are 16 T cell receptor beta chains from one sample sequenced in a study of cytomegalovirus exposure and HLA in healthy donors. The primer mix had 60 Vbeta and 13 Jbeta primers. The table came from immunoSEQ multiplex PCR; TCRdb's copy has only in-frame clones and leaves some out. The data contain some 87,000 clones, 62% of them seen just once; the ten biggest clones take up 5.5%. Input material: PBMCs. The receptors here all came from a woman in her 30s in good health and CMV-seropositive.

The genes are TRBV19 and TRBJ1-2; 8 nucleotides align to TRBD1. The CDR3 is made up of 13 amino acids. The trim removed 8 bases at V and 7 bases at J, leaving 9 bases unmatched. Germline V lookup: CDR1 LNHDA, CDR2 SQIVND (reference sequence). CDR3 sequence reads: CASRPGQETGYTF. CDR3 nucleotide sequence: TGTGCCAGTCGCCCGGGACAGGAAACTGGCTACACCTTC.

In this sample, this clone turned up a few times. This chain joins TRBV19 and TRBJ1-5, with 9 nucleotides matching TRBD1. Per germline, CDR1 LNHDA and CDR2 SQIVND (reference sequence). This CDR3 has 14 residues. The V gene end was trimmed by 4 bases and the J gene end by 5 bases; junction bases not matched to a gene: 3. CDR3 in DNA: TGTGCCAGTAGTACTACAGGGGGCTATCAGCCCCAGCATTTT. Encoded protein: CASSTTGGYQPQHF.

The J gene is TRBJ1-1, the V gene TRBV10-2, with 7 bases aligning to TRBD1. The V segment lost 6 bases and the J segment 1 base; nucleotides outside the gene matches: 14. This CDR3 spans 17 amino acids. Looked up from germline, CDR1 is WSHSY and CDR2 is SAAADI. CDR3 DNA sequence: TGCGCCAGCAGCGATAAGACAGGGTGGATAGCGAACACTGAAGCTTTCTTT. It is translated as CASSDKTGWIANTEAFF.

This clone was seen more than once but under ten times. This CDR3 is CASSLAGGNSNQPQHF. The CDR3 nucleotides are TGTGCCAGCAGCTTGGCCGGGGGTAACAGCAATCAGCCCCAGCATTTT. This chain connects TRBV5-6 to TRBJ1-5, with D possibly TRBD1 on 5 matching bases. This CDR3 has 16 amino acids. V lost 0 bases and J 1 base, leaving 11 bases between the germline ends. Germline CDR1 SGHDT, CDR2 YYEEEE.

Concerning this clone: The identical CDR3 is also encoded by other nucleotide sequences in the sample. This sequence joins TRBV28 and TRBJ1-1, with TRBD1 identical over 9 bases. This CDR3 is 15 amino acids long. Germline CDR1 and CDR2: MDHEN and SYDVKM. Trimming took 6 bases from V and 1 from J; bases not matched to a gene: 6. The CDR3 DNA reads as TGTGCCAGCAGCCCCCGGGGACAGGGGAACACTGAAGCTTTCTTT. It is translated as CASSPRGQGNTEAFF.

This chain uses TRBV6-5 with TRBJ2-7, with no clear D. Germline V gives CDR1 MNHEY, CDR2 SVGAGI. CDR3 length: 14 amino acids. The ends were cut back, 6 bases at V and 0 bases at J, with 12 bases in the middle. The CDR3 is CASSDPLSSYEQYF. DNA for the CDR3: TGTGCCAGCAGCGATCCTCTTAGCTCCTACGAGCAGTACTTC.

The V call is TRBV18, the J call TRBJ2-5; 8 bases map to TRBD1. Per germline, CDR1 KGHSH and CDR2 LQKENI. The length of the CDR3 is 16 residues. V was clipped by 0 bases and J by 5 bases; unmatched bases: 8. In DNA, the CDR3 is TGTGCCAGCTCACCACCGAGACAGGGGACCGTTGAGACCCAGTACTTC. Its translation: CASSPPRQGTVETQYF. Full variable domain (missing parts from reference TRBV18 and TRBJ2-5): NAGVMQNPRHLVRRRGQEARLRCSPMKGHSHVYWYRQLPEEGLKFMVYLQKENIIDESGMPKERFSAEFPKEGPSILRIQQVVRGDSAAYFCASSPPRQGTVETQYFGPGTRLLVL.

CDR3 in DNA: TGTGCAAGTCGCATGGACTTCAGACGGGCTTTCGGCTACCCCTTC. Its protein is CASRMDFRRAFGYPF. This rearrangement joins TRBV12-2 to TRBJ1-2. TRBV12-2 is flagged as a pseudogene. CDR3 length: 15 amino acids.

A few counts support this clone. The rearrangement links TRBV11-3 to TRBJ2-7; D remains ambiguous. Between the trimmed V and J ends, which lost 0 bases and 0 bases, there was a span of 6 bases. Germline V gene data show CDR1 as SGHNT and CDR2 as YENEEA. CDR3 length: 14 amino acids. In nucleotides, the CDR3 is TGTGCCAGCAGCTTAGAACCCAGCTCCTACGAGCAGTACTTC. This encodes CASSLEPSSYEQYF.

This clone was picked up a small number of times. This chain uses TRBV28 with TRBJ2-7; the D gene is possibly TRBD2 (6 bases). Germline lookup yields CDR1 MDHEN and CDR2 SYDVKM. V shed 7 bases and J shed 2 bases, with 18 bases lying between them. There are 15 residues in the CDR3. Here the CDR3 reads CASTTSGTVTYEQYF. CDR3 sequence (DNA): TGTGCCAGCACCACCTCTGGGACTGTGACCTACGAGCAGTACTTC.

The chain employs TRBV9 and TRBJ1-2; D possibly corresponds to TRBD1 (5 bases). CDR1 and CDR2 (germline): SGDLS, YYNGEE. This CDR3 has 14 residues. Between the trimmed V and J ends, which lost 5 bases and 1 base, there was a span of 12 bases. The CDR3 nucleotides read TGTGCCAGCAGGGGGCAGGGAATTAACTATGGCTACACCTTC. As protein: CASRGQGINYGYTF.

The CDR3 nucleotides are TGTGCCAGCAGCCTGGGACAGGGAACGGGCGAGCAGTACTTC. Protein sequence: CASSLGQGTGEQYF. The V and J genes are TRBV5-4 and TRBJ2-7, with 9 bases identical to TRBD1. The germline V gene encodes CDR1 SGHNT and CDR2 YYREEE (reference sequence). V lost 4 bases to trimming and J lost 6 bases; unmatched junction nucleotides: 8. This CDR3 region has 14 residues.

The chain is built from TRBV6-5 and TRBJ2-2; 7 nucleotides agree with TRBD1. Trimming removed 5 bases from V and 5 bases from J; junction bases left unmatched: 8. The length of the CDR3 is 15 residues. Germline CDR1 reads MNHEY; CDR2 reads SVGAGI. In nucleotides, the CDR3 is TGTGCCAGCAGTACCCCGGGACAGAGGACCGGGGAGCTGTTTTTT. Translating gives CASSTPGQRTGELFF.

This sequence joins TRBV9 and TRBJ2-2; 9 bases fit TRBD1. CDR3 length: 15 residues. Germline CDR1 and CDR2: SGDLS and YYNGEE. J lost 7 bases, V lost 2 bases, and 6 bases had no gene match. This CDR3 is CASSVTGGSGGELFF. For the CDR3, the DNA is TGTGCCAGCAGCGTCACAGGGGGCTCGGGCGGGGAGCTGTTTTTT.

The chain links TRBV5-1 to TRBJ2-2; D is uncertain. Trimming took off 1 base at V and 0 bases at J, with 7 bases between the two ends. Germline-derived CDR1 and CDR2 are SGHRS and YFSETQ. The CDR3 runs 15 residues. CDR3 loop: CASSLSRANTGELFF. CDR3 in DNA: TGCGCCAGCAGCTTGTCTCGCGCGAACACCGGGGAGCTGTTTTTT.

This clone occurred a few times. The chain recombines TRBV15 with TRBJ2-1; TRBD2 matches 11 bases. CDR1 LNHNV and CDR2 YYDKDF come from the germline V gene (reference sequence). This CDR3 spans 15 amino acids. V trimming: 4 bases; J trimming: 9 bases; junction bases outside the gene matches: 8. In DNA form, the CDR3 reads TGTGCCACCAGCACCTTAGCGGGGGGGCCGCGTGAGCAGTTCTTC. It codes for CATSTLAGGPREQFF.